This TCR beta chain derives from a study of cytomegalovirus exposure and HLA in healthy donors. Study context: The 110 million or so unique TCR beta sequences, from about 179 million T cells, were found by an earlier analysis.

General observations from the study: The study designated some 180 TCR beta chains cytomegalovirus-associated. Most sequenced TCRs were rare (though some public TCRs occurred in many donors). What was likely a sequencing artifact was a cluster of highly shared sequence variants.

CDR1 KGHSH and CDR2 LQKENI come from the germline V gene. The CDR3 length is 13 residues. The V end was cut by 4 bases, the J end by 6 bases, with 12 bases between. In the case of this clone: Its antigen is not known.

PCR amplification relied on 60 Vbeta primers (plus 13 Jbeta primers). Only in-frame clones appear in the TCRdb table, and some are missing; sequencing was by immunoSEQ multiplex PCR. The table records about 160,000 clones, around 75% of them present only once. The source of this sequence is a human donor in good health. V is TRBV18 and J is TRBJ1-1; no clear D gene. The sample comprised PBMCs. CDR3 nucleotide sequence: TGTGCCAGCTCACTTACTCCCCCCGCTGAAGCTTTCTTT. Its protein product is CASSLTPPAEAFF.